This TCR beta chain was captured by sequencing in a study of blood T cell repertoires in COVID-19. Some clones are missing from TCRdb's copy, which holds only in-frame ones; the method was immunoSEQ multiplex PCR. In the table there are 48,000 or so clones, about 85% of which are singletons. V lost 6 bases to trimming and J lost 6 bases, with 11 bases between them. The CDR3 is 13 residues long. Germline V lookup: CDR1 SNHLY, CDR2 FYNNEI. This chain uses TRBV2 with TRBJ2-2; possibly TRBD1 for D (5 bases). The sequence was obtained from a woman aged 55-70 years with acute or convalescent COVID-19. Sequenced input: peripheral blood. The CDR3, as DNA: TGTGCCAGCAGGGACACTGGACCCGGGGAGCTGTTTTTT. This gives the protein CASRDTGPGELFF.